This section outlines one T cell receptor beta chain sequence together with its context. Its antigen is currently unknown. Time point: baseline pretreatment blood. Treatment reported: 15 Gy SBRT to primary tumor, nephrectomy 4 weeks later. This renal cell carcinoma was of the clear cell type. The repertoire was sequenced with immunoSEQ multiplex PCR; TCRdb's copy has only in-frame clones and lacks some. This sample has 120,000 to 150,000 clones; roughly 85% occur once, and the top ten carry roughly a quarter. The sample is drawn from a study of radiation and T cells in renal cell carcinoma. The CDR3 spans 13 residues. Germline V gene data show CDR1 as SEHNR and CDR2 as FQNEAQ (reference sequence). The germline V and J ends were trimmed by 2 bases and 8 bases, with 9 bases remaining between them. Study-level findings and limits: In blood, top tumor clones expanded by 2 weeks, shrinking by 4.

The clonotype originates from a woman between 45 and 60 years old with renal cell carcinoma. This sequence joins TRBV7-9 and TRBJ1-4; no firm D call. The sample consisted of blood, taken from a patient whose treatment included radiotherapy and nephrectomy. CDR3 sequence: CASSLPLGEKLFF. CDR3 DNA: TGTGCCAGCAGCTTACCCTTGGGGGAAAAACTGTTTTTT.